This TCR beta chain was found in a study of blood T cell repertoires in COVID-19 (dated by TCRdb to about 2020). In the study overall: The collaborator samples originated in the United States, Italy and Spain and spanned the acute and convalescent phases of COVID-19. The material from the prospective study consisted of cDNA or gDNA derived from T cells, B-cell-depleted T cells, or PBMCs. Samples were obtained from the ongoing ImmuneRACE study (first 160 participants) and from some 1,200 subjects provided by 6 global collaborators. The dataset comprised deeply sampled blood TCRbeta repertoires from subjects exposed to, actively infected with, or recovered from COVID-19. Where available, HLA class I and class II types were taken from metadata supplied by the sample provider and were not determined by assay-based typing. The repertoires were released in a freely available public database intended as a resource for research on the immune response to SARS-CoV-2. Sample metadata almost always included a de-identified subject ID, COVID-19 status, age in years and sex.

This clone was detected only once. The clone's antigen remains unknown. Base quality data are lacking; no much larger clone is found one base away. TCRbeta CDR3 regions were amplified from genomic DNA by means of the immunoSEQ Assay, a bias-controlled multiplex PCR. The authors processed their data as follows. Nucleated cell counts per sample were estimated from amplification of reference gene primers within the assay. Sequence reads were collapsed and filtered to measure the absolute abundance of every unique TCRbeta CDR3 rearrangement. For each sample, productive Simpson clonality was calculated by taking the square root of Simpson's diversity index across productive rearrangements. In its TCRdb copy, this immuneACCESS table keeps in-frame sequences only and misses some clones. Where compared with another copy, unresolved V genes explain less than half of these, and the others have no known cause. The V and J calls and the clone size are those of that table, but D and trimming were determined from the DNA. This sample gives hundreds of thousands of clones in total; approximately 89% of them show up just once. About 7.8% of the sample goes to the ten largest clones.

A second Seattle source provided samples from volunteer blood donors who had recovered from COVID-19. Whole blood was collected in K2EDTA tubes by collaborating institutions according to the institutions' own protocols. For TCRbeta analysis, collaborators shipped samples as frozen whole blood, isolated PBMCs, or DNA extracted from either of those sample types. General study outcomes and caveats: The quantity of clinical and demographic metadata differed by source and by participant and was supplied without curation.

Looking up the germline V gene yields CDR1 SNHLY and CDR2 FYNNEI. Trimming at the junction amounts to 6 bases on V and 6 bases on J, and the germline ends lie 23 bases apart. The CDR3 holds 16 amino acids from the cysteine to the phenylalanine. Of all the DNA, just the CDR3 is kept, 48 bases in frame from base 1. The material sequenced was peripheral blood. The clonotype originates from a woman aged 50 to 60 who had recovered from COVID-19. The rearranged chain carries TRBV2 and TRBJ1-1; tentative D gene TRBD1, with 6 bases matching. The DNA reads TGTGCCAGCAGCGAATCGGTCAGGGGATATAGCCCTGAAGCTTTCTTT. Its protein reads: CASSESVRGYSPEAFF.